The 10 T cell receptor beta chains reported below all come from one sample, sequenced in a study of shared clonotypes between healthy human individuals (dated by TCRdb to 2018 to 2020). For the CD8 naive samples, CD45RO-negative cells were positively selected for CCR7, yielding a CD45RA+CCR7+ population from which TemRA cells were excluded. Libraries were constructed by the immunoSEQ multiplex PCR assay. TCRdb re-hosts the immuneACCESS table, in-frame sequences only. Its copies lack some clones; in the studies checked, an unresolved V gene accounts for under half of them, and the cause for the rest is not known. Across this sample there are about 2 million clones, with roughly 94% seen only once. The top ten hold approximately 1% of the sample. Sequencing input: naive CD8+ T cells sorted from blood. Per the publication, the cell subset or site label means: CD45RA+CCR7+. These receptors all stem from a man between 18 and 35 years old in good health.

As to this clone: Other DNA sequences in the same sample also yield this CDR3. The chain carries TRBV27 and TRBJ2-7; 7 nucleotides agree with TRBD2. Trimming took 1 base from V and 0 from J; bases not matched to a gene: 3. This CDR3 has 15 residues. Germline-derived CDR1 and CDR2 are MNHEY and SMNVEV (reference sequence). The CDR3 protein is CASSLLGGGSYEQYF. The CDR3 bases are TGTGCCAGCAGTTTATTAGGCGGGGGCTCCTACGAGCAGTACTTC.

As for this clone: The same CDR3 is also encoded by other DNA sequences in this sample. V gene TRBV15 combines with J gene TRBJ2-5, with D unclear. Trimming cost V 0 bases and J 5 bases, with 4 bases left between them. Germline CDR1 and CDR2: LNHNV and YYDKDF (reference sequence). This CDR3 is 12 amino acids long. The CDR3 protein is CATSRESETQYF. CDR3 DNA: TGTGCCACCAGCAGAGAGTCCGAGACCCAGTACTTC.

The chain is built from TRBV30 and TRBJ1-3; D is ambiguous. V lost 4 bases and J lost 5, with 12 bases in between. This CDR3 is 13 amino acids long. Germline assignment: CDR1 GTSNPN and CDR2 SVGIG (reference sequence). The CDR3 is CAWILEGRNTIYF. DNA of the CDR3: TGTGCCTGGATCCTTGAAGGGAGAAACACCATATATTTT.

V usage is TRBV7-2 and J usage is TRBJ2-7; TRBD1 might be the D (5 bases). CDR3 length equals 16 residues. Germline V gives CDR1 SGHTA, CDR2 FQGNSA. The V end was cut by 3 bases, the J end by 5 bases, with 20 bases between. The CDR3 bases are TGTGCCAGCAGCTTGCCCCGCACGTCGACAGACCACGAGCAGTACTTC. It is translated as CASSLPRTSTDHEQYF.

The rearrangement uses TRBV6-6 and TRBJ2-7; perhaps TRBD1 as D (6 bases). V was trimmed by 4 bases and J by 11 bases, leaving 12 bases between them. Germline V gene lookup returns CDR1 MNHNY and CDR2 SVGAGI (reference sequence). The CDR3 contains 11 residues. The CDR3 DNA follows: TGTGCCAGCAGTTCGGACAGCCATGAGTACTTC. Translating it yields CASSSDSHEYF.

This chain connects TRBV5-6 to TRBJ2-7, with 8 bases fitting TRBD1. V lost 5 bases, J lost 2 bases, and 3 bases stayed unmatched. The CDR3 is 13 residues long. The V gene's germline CDR1 is SGHDT and CDR2 YYEEEE. Here the CDR3 reads CASRGQGPYEQYF. The CDR3 nucleotides are TGTGCCAGCAGAGGACAGGGCCCCTACGAGCAGTACTTC. Full variable domain (outside the CDR3, taken from reference TRBV5-6 and TRBJ2-7): DAGVTQSPTHLIKTRGQQVTLRCSPKSGHDTVSWYQQALGQGPQFIFQYYEEEERQRGNFPDRFSGHQFPNYSSELNVNALLLGDSALYLCASRGQGPYEQYFGPGTRLTVT.

This rearrangement joins TRBV5-1 to TRBJ2-1, with D unresolved. V lost 5 bases to trimming and J lost 3 bases, with 15 bases between them. The germline V gene encodes CDR1 SGHRS and CDR2 YFSETQ. This CDR3 has 15 amino acids. CDR3: CASRDEAASYNEQFF. The CDR3 DNA is TGCGCCAGCAGGGACGAGGCCGCTAGCTACAATGAGCAGTTCTTC.

CDR3 nucleotide sequence: TGTGCCAGCAGCGACCCCCCTCGTGAGACCCAGTACTTC. Amino acids: CASSDPPRETQYF. The chain links TRBV9 to TRBJ2-5; D is uncertain. The V end lost 3 bases, the J end lost 5 bases, and 11 bases lay between the germline ends. CDR1 and CDR2 (germline): SGDLS, YYNGEE. The CDR3 is 13 residues long.

The chain links TRBV2 to TRBJ1-3; D might be TRBD1 (6 bases). Germline assignment: CDR1 SNHLY and CDR2 FYNNEI. CDR3 length equals 12 residues. Trimming took 10 bases from V and 4 from J, leaving 11 bases between them. CDR3 loop: CAIDRRGNTIYF. The CDR3 DNA sequence: TGTGCCATCGACAGGAGAGGAAACACCATATATTTT.

The chain couples TRBV15 to TRBJ1-1; TRBD1 might be the D (6 bases). The CDR3 consists of 17 residues. Between the trimmed V and J ends, which lost 2 bases and 4 bases, there was a span of 20 bases. The germline gives CDR1 LNHNV, CDR2 YYDKDF (reference sequence). The CDR3 loop is CATSRYGSGGEGTEAFF. The DNA for the CDR3 is TGTGCCACCAGCAGATACGGATCGGGGGGCGAGGGCACTGAAGCTTTCTTT.